The clone carrying this TCR beta chain was picked up a small number of times. TCRdb itself ran the 5' RACE reads through MiXCR, one entry per CDR3 protein. Of about 720,000 distinct CDR3 sequences listed, 8% to 9% are singletons. Trimming took off 2 bases at V and 3 bases at J, with 11 bases between the two ends. The CDR3 is 13 amino acids. Germline V gives CDR1 SQVTM, CDR2 ANQGSEA. The sample belongs to a study of identical twins. The same sample was also used in a study of yellow fever vaccine responses in identical twins.

The sequenced sample was PBMCs. The chain carries TRBV29-1 and TRBJ2-7, with TRBD2 as a possible D gene (7 bases). The receptor's source is a young woman in good health. CDR3 residues: CSVERGGDYEQYF. In nucleotides, the CDR3 is TGCAGCGTTGAAAGGGGGGGAGACTACGAGCAGTACTTC.